The 17 T cell receptor beta chains listed next were all sequenced from one sample in a study of blood T cells in healthy people across ages. A J-beta primer mix and a sample-barcoded 5' primer were used in a second PCR of roughly 6 to 11 cycles. TCRdb reanalysed the 5' RACE reads using MiXCR and keeps one entry per CDR3 protein. The sample yields about 1.6 million distinct CDR3 sequences, about 35% seen once. What was sequenced was blood. The receptors originated from a young woman in good health.

This chain uses TRBV6-6 with TRBJ1-2, with D tentatively TRBD1 (6 bases). The CDR3 is 12 residues long. Looked up from germline, CDR1 is MNHNY and CDR2 is SVGAGI (reference sequence). Trimming took off 3 bases at V and 7 bases at J, with 9 bases between the two ends. This CDR3 reads CASSYQTGGYTF. The CDR3, as DNA: TGTGCCAGCAGTTATCAGACAGGTGGCTACACCTTC.

The rearrangement uses TRBV9 and TRBJ2-1, with 11 bases identical to TRBD2. Trimming took 0 bases from V and 4 from J; bases not matched to a gene: 3. The CDR3 extends over 16 amino acids. Germline CDR1 is SGDLS and CDR2 is YYNGEE. In DNA, the CDR3 is TGTGCCAGCAGCGTAGGGGCTAGCGGGAGGTACAATGAGCAGTTCTTC. This encodes CASSVGASGRYNEQFF.

This clonotype was detected a few times. This sequence joins TRBV28 and TRBJ2-3; the D is unclear. Germline assignment: CDR1 MDHEN and CDR2 SYDVKM. The V end lost 5 bases, the J end lost 2 bases, and 14 bases lay between the germline ends. The CDR3 contains 15 residues. CDR3 protein: CASSPQISNTDTQYF. The CDR3, as DNA: TGTGCCAGCAGTCCACAGATTTCGAACACAGATACGCAGTATTTT.

This clonotype was found many times. This chain connects TRBV5-6 to TRBJ2-5; 12 bases map to TRBD2. The germline V gene encodes CDR1 SGHDT and CDR2 YYEEEE. This CDR3 is built from 17 residues. The V and J ends lost 0 bases and 3 bases, in that order; junction bases with no gene match: 6. CDR3 sequence reads: CASSLERTSGKKETQYF. The CDR3 bases are TGTGCCAGCAGCTTGGAACGGACTAGCGGGAAAAAAGAGACCCAGTACTTC.

J is TRBJ1-1 and V is TRBV4-1; D is uncertain. CDR1 MGHRA and CDR2 YSYEKL come from the germline V gene. This CDR3 has 17 amino acids. V lost 0 bases and J 4 bases, leaving 18 bases between the germline ends. The DNA of the CDR3 is TGCGCCAGCAGCCAAGAGAGGTGGGGTAAGGGAGGCACTGAAGCTTTCTTT. Translating it yields CASSQERWGKGGTEAFF.

The genes are TRBV6-6 and TRBJ1-1; the D is unclear. Germline values: CDR1 MNHNY, CDR2 SVGAGI (reference sequence). Trimming took off 2 bases at V and 1 base at J, with 8 bases between the two ends. The CDR3 length is 14 residues. The CDR3 spells CASSYPQQNTEAFF. The DNA of the CDR3 is TGTGCCAGCAGTTACCCGCAACAGAACACTGAAGCTTTCTTT.

J is TRBJ2-3 and V is TRBV23-1, with D maybe TRBD2 (6 bases). TRBV23-1 is known as an ORF, though its function is uncertain. The CDR3 runs 18 residues. Trimming took off 2 bases at V and 5 bases at J, with 23 bases between the two ends. This CDR3 reads CASSQKQAGSFLGDTQYF. CDR3 nucleotides: TGCGCCAGCAGTCAAAAACAGGCGGGATCCTTCTTAGGAGATACGCAGTATTTT.

J is TRBJ2-2 and V is TRBV25-1; D is perhaps TRBD1 or TRBD2 (5 bases each). From germline, CDR1 is MGHDK and CDR2 SYGVNS. V dropped 6 bases and J dropped 5 bases, with 10 bases sitting between them. This CDR3 has 13 residues. CDR3 bases: TGTGCCAGCAGCGCGAGGGGTACCGGGGAGCTGTTTTTT. Translation: CASSARGTGELFF. The entire variable domain, with the rest obtained from reference TRBV25-1 and TRBJ2-2, is as follows: EADIYQTPRYLVIGTGKKITLECSQTMGHDKMYWYQQDPGMELHLIHYSYGVNSTEKGDLSSESTVSRIRTEHFPLTLESARPSHTSQYLCASSARGTGELFFGEGSRLTVL.

This clonotype was found a few times. The CDR3: CSVGAGGSYEQYF. The CDR3 nucleotides are TGCAGCGTTGGGGCAGGAGGATCCTACGAGCAGTACTTC. The chain recombines TRBV29-1 with TRBJ2-7; D possibly corresponds to TRBD2 (5 bases). The ends were cut back, 4 bases at V and 1 base at J, with 11 bases in the middle. Germline CDR1 and CDR2: SQVTM and ANQGSEA. The CDR3 runs 13 residues.

Concerning this clonotype itself: This clone may be a read error of a much larger clone one base away. The rearrangement uses TRBV5-1 and TRBJ1-2; D ambiguous. CDR3 size: 13 residues. Germline-derived CDR1 and CDR2 are SGHRS and YFSETQ. CDR3 protein: CASSLVVNFGYTF. The CDR3 DNA reads as TGCGCCAGCAGCTTGGTTGTCAACTTTGGCTACACCTTC.

This chain uses TRBV18 with TRBJ2-4; weak D call: TRBD2 (5 bases). The J call may not be correct, given that the DNA end is closer to TRBJ2-7. The germline gives CDR1 KGHSH, CDR2 LQKENI. The CDR3 has 16 residues. CDR3 in amino acids: CASSPTRSTSSYEQYF. The CDR3 DNA is TGTGCCAGCTCACCAACTAGGTCCACCAGCTCCTACGAGCAGTACTTC.

The V and J genes are TRBV4-2 and TRBJ2-7; TRBD2 matches at 7 bases. The junction had 12 bases not matched to a gene; V was cut back by 4 bases and J by 3 bases. The germline CDR1 and CDR2 sequences are LGHNA and YNFKEQ. CDR3 length equals 16 residues. In nucleotides, the CDR3 is TGTGCCAGCAGCCGCGAGGTCGGCGGGACTAACTACGAGCAGTACTTC. Translating it yields CASSREVGGTNYEQYF.

Turning to this clonotype: Its ends do not fully match the called genes, so a read error is possible. The gene calls are TRBV27 and TRBJ1-2, with D unresolved. Germline V gene lookup returns CDR1 MNHEY and CDR2 SMNVEV (reference sequence). This CDR3 spans 14 amino acids. The CDR3 bases are TGTGCCGGCAGTTTATCACGCGGCCTATATGGCTACACCTTC. This codes for CAGSLSRGLYGYTF.

V usage is TRBV2 and J usage is TRBJ2-2, with a weak D call TRBD2 (6 bases). Germline V gives CDR1 SNHLY, CDR2 FYNNEI. Trimming removed 6 bases from V and 4 bases from J, with 15 bases in between. The CDR3 has 15 residues. In DNA, the CDR3 is TGTGCCAGCAGGGCACCGGGACTTGTCACCGGGGAGCTGTTTTTT. Its translation: CASRAPGLVTGELFF. The full variable domain, completed using reference TRBV2 and TRBJ2-2, is EPEVTQTPSHQVTQMGQEVILRCVPISNHLYFYWYRQILGQKVEFLVSFYNNEISEKSEIFDDQFSVERPDGSNFTLKIRSTKLEDSAMYFCASRAPGLVTGELFFGEGSRLTVL.

The chain carries TRBV4-1 and TRBJ1-2; perhaps TRBD1 as D (6 bases). Per germline, CDR1 MGHRA and CDR2 YSYEKL. CDR3 length equals 15 residues. Trimming left V 1 base short and J 4 bases short, with 13 bases between. CDR3 sequence: CASSQGAGATYGYTF. The CDR3 DNA sequence: TGCGCCAGCAGCCAAGGAGCGGGGGCTACCTATGGCTACACCTTC.

The chain joins TRBV3-1 to TRBJ2-7; no clear D gene. With 1 base removed from V and 6 bases from J, the gap between germline ends came to 13 bases. The CDR3 has 14 amino acids. From germline, CDR1 is LGHDT and CDR2 YNNKEL (reference sequence). The CDR3 reads CASSQGVRWTEQYF. The CDR3 coding sequence is TGTGCCAGCAGCCAAGGAGTAAGGTGGACCGAGCAGTACTTC.

This chain links TRBV20-1 with TRBJ2-2; TRBD2 matches 7 bases. Germline V CDR1 and CDR2: DFQATT, SNEGSKA (reference sequence). After removal of 5 bases from V and 7 bases from J, the junction contained 10 bases not matched to a gene. This CDR3 has 14 residues. CDR3 protein: CSAPAGLWGGELFF. CDR3 DNA: TGCAGTGCTCCCGCGGGACTATGGGGCGGGGAGCTGTTTTTT.